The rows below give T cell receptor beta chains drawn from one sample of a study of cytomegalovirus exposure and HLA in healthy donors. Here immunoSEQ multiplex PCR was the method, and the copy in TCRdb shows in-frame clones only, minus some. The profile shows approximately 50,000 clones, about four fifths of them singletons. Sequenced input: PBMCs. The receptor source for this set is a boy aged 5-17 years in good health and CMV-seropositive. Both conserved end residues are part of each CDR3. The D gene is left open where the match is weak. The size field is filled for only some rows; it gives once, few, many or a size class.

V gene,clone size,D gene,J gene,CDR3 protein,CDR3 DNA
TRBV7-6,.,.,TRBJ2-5,CASSWRAQSQETQYF,TGTGCCAGCAGCTGGCGGGCGCAGTCCCAAGAGACCCAGTACTTC
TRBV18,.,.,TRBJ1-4,CASLLQDPGAAGKKLFF,TGTGCCAGTCTACTTCAAGATCCTGGGGCAGCGGGGAAAAAACTGTTTTTT
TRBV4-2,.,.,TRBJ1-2,CASSQGAGYTF,TGTGCCAGCAGCCAAGGGGCCGGCTACACCTTC
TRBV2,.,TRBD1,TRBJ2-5,CASTDRVGETQYF,TGTGCCAGCACCGACAGGGTCGGGGAGACCCAGTACTTC
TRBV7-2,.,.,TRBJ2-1,CASSSPPEDVEQFF,TGTGCCAGCAGCTCCCCGCCGGAGGACGTTGAGCAGTTCTTC
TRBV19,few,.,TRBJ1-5,CAAAGGLYQPQHF,TGTGCCGCTGCGGGGGGTCTGTATCAGCCCCAGCATTTT
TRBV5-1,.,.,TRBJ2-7,CASSFSVGQSAYEQYF,TGCGCCAGCAGCTTTAGTGTTGGACAGAGCGCTTACGAGCAGTACTTC
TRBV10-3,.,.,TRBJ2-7,CAISESTGNGQYF,TGTGCCATCAGTGAGTCAACAGGGAATGGGCAGTACTTC
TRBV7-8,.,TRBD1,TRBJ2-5,CASRRWTGSQETQYF,TGTGCCAGCAGACGATGGACAGGGAGTCAAGAGACCCAGTACTTC
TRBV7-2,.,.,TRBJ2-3,CASSLRHQHTDTQYF,TGTGCCAGCAGCTTGCGACACCAGCACACAGATACGCAGTATTTT
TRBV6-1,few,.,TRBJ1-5,CASSENRGTGQPQHF,TGTGCCAGCAGTGAAAACCGGGGTACGGGCCAGCCCCAGCATTTT
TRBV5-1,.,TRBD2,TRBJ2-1,CASSLGTSGGGEQFF,TGCGCCAGCAGCTTGGGGACTAGCGGGGGGGGTGAGCAGTTCTTC
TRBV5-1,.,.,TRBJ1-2,CASSLAGGNYGYTF,TGCGCCAGCAGCTTGGCCGGGGGGAATTACGGCTACACCTTC
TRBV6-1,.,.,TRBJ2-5,CASSAGEGGAETQYF,TGTGCCAGCAGTGCCGGAGAAGGGGGGGCAGAGACCCAGTACTTC
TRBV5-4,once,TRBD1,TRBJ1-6,CASSGGQDSPLHF,TGTGCCAGCAGCGGGGGACAGGATTCACCCCTCCACTTT
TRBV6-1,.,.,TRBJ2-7,CASRKLQESYEQYF,TGTGCCAGCAGAAAACTACAGGAGTCCTACGAGCAGTACTTC
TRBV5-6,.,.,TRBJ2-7,CASSLGTFEQYF,TGTGCCAGCAGCTTGGGGACTTTTGAGCAGTACTTC
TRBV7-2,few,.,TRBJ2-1,CASSLDYRPTHRQFF,TGTGCCAGCAGCTTGGATTATCGCCCGACACATCGACAGTTCTTC
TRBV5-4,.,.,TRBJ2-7,CASSSGTQQYF,TGTGCCAGCTCCAGTGGGACACAGCAGTACTTC
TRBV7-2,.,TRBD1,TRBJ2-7,CASSLYPGQSYEQYF,TGTGCCAGCAGCTTATACCCGGGACAGTCCTACGAGCAGTACTTC
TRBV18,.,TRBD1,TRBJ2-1,CASSRPGQGGEQFF,TGTGCCAGCTCACGCCCGGGACAGGGGGGGGAGCAGTTCTTC
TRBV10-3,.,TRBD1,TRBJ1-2,CAIRGTGVGYTF,TGTGCCATCAGGGGGACAGGGGTTGGCTACACCTTC
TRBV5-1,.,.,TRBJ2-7,CASSFGAEQYF,TGCGCCAGCAGCTTTGGGGCCGAGCAGTACTTC
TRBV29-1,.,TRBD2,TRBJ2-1,CSVEDLRGEIEQFF,TGCAGCGTTGAAGATCTGCGGGGGGAGATTGAGCAGTTCTTC
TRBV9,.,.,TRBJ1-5,CAGSVGQGQPQHF,TGTGCCGGCAGCGTAGGTCAGGGGCAGCCCCAGCATTTT
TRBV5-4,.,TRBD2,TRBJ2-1,CASSFWTSDYNEQFF,TGTGCCAGCAGCTTCTGGACTAGCGATTACAATGAGCAGTTCTTC
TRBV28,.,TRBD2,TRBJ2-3,CASSYLSGVSTDTQYF,TGTGCCAGCAGTTATCTTAGCGGGGTCAGCACAGATACGCAGTATTTT
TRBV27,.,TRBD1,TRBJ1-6,CASSALARTGANSPLHF,TGTGCCAGCAGTGCACTCGCCCGGACAGGGGCCAATTCACCCCTCCACTTT
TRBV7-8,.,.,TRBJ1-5,CASSRQNQPQHF,TGTGCCAGCAGCCGACAGAATCAGCCCCAGCATTTT
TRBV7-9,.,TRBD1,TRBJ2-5,CASSSPYRDSEETQYF,TGTGCCAGCAGCTCTCCTTATAGGGACAGCGAAGAGACCCAGTACTTC
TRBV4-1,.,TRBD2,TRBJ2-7,CASSQEGAGVGEQYF,TGCGCCAGCAGCCAAGAGGGAGCGGGAGTCGGCGAGCAGTACTTC
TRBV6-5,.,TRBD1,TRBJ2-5,CASSYHGTVPQETQYF,TGTGCCAGCAGTTACCACGGGACAGTACCTCAAGAGACCCAGTACTTC
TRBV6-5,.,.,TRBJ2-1,CATGLVNEQFF,TGTGCCACGGGACTCGTCAATGAGCAGTTCTTC
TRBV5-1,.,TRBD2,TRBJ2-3,CASNFAGDRTDTQYF,TGCGCCAGCAATTTTGCGGGGGATCGCACAGATACGCAGTATTTT
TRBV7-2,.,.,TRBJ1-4,CASSLKRSEKLFF,TGTGCCAGCAGCTTAAAAAGGAGCGAAAAACTGTTTTTT
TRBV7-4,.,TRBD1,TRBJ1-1,CASSQTGATVGFF,TGTGCCAGCAGCCAGACAGGGGCCACGGTGGGTTTCTTT